A single sample gave rise to the 21 T cell receptor beta chains below, sequenced in a study of T cell changes during pregnancy in multiple sclerosis. Clones were read by immunoSEQ multiplex PCR, and TCRdb kept only the in-frame ones, dropping some. The sample carries 35,000 to 50,000 clones, about 87% recorded once. This material consisted of CD4+ T cells from peripheral blood mononuclear cells, taken in the second trimester of pregnancy. All receptors derive from a female donor with multiple sclerosis, enrolled in a pregnancy study.

The chain is built from TRBV2 and TRBJ2-1; D perhaps matches TRBD2 (6 bases). Germline V lookup: CDR1 SNHLY, CDR2 FYNNEI. This CDR3 spans 16 amino acids. V was cut by 6 bases and J by 3 bases, with 18 bases left in between. CDR3 nucleotide sequence: TGTGCCAGCAGAGACCCACGGGAGCGCCTCTACAATGAGCAGTTCTTC. This sequence encodes CASRDPRERLYNEQFF. Looking up the rest from reference TRBV2 and TRBJ2-1 gives the full variable domain: EPEVTQTPSHQVTQMGQEVILRCVPISNHLYFYWYRQILGQKVEFLVSFYNNEISEKSEIFDDQFSVERPDGSNFTLKIRSTKLEDSAMYFCASRDPRERLYNEQFFGPGTRLTVL.

This clone was counted between two and nine times. As DNA, the CDR3 is TGTGCCAGCGGTCAGGACAGGGTGACCGGGGAGCTGTTTTTT. Translated: CASGQDRVTGELFF. This chain links TRBV11-1 with TRBJ2-2; TRBD1 agrees at 8 bases. The germline V gene has CDR1 SGHAT and CDR2 FQDESV (reference sequence). The CDR3 contains 14 residues. Unmatched junction bases numbered 7, after V lost 8 bases and J lost 5 bases.

V gene TRBV4-2 combines with J gene TRBJ1-1, with 7 bases matching TRBD1. The CDR3 sequence is 17 residues long. Germline lookup yields CDR1 LGHNA and CDR2 YNFKEQ. V gave up 1 base and J gave up 1 base; unmatched junction bases: 9. CDR3 region: CASSQVVGQGGNTEAFF. DNA for the CDR3: TGTGCCAGCAGCCAAGTAGTGGGGCAGGGGGGGAACACTGAAGCTTTCTTT.

This chain joins TRBV18 and TRBJ2-7, with D possibly matching TRBD1 (6 bases). CDR1 and CDR2 from the germline V gene are KGHSH and LQKENI. Between the trimmed V and J ends, which lost 0 bases and 7 bases, there was a span of 13 bases. The CDR3 contains 14 residues. This CDR3 reads CASSPPAGVREQYF. Written as DNA, the CDR3 is TGTGCCAGCTCACCACCGGCAGGGGTGAGGGAGCAGTACTTC.

V gene TRBV6-5 combines with J gene TRBJ2-3; possible D gene TRBD1, 6 bases. CDR3 length: 15 amino acids. V lost 6 bases, J lost 1 base, and 14 bases lay in between. Germline CDR1 MNHEY, CDR2 SVGAGI. CDR3 loop: CASSRAGVGTDTQYF. In DNA, the CDR3 is TGTGCCAGCAGCAGGGCAGGGGTTGGCACAGATACGCAGTATTTT.

The rearrangement uses TRBV28 and TRBJ2-2; 12 bases agree with TRBD2. The CDR3 has 16 residues. V lost 5 bases, J lost 3 bases, and 4 bases stayed unmatched. Germline V CDR1 and CDR2: MDHEN, SYDVKM. The CDR3 loop reads CASSPSGRADTGELFF. Written as DNA, the CDR3 is TGTGCCAGCAGTCCTAGCGGGAGGGCGGACACCGGGGAGCTGTTTTTT.

This clone was seen a handful of times. The V call is TRBV7-2, the J call TRBJ2-3, with D maybe TRBD1 (8 bases). This CDR3 is built from 17 residues. Trimming took 5 bases from V and 2 from J, leaving 20 bases between them. Germline V gives CDR1 SGHTA, CDR2 FQGNSA. In nucleotides, the CDR3 is TGTGCCAGCAGCCCCCGACAGGGGAGGGGATTCACAGATACGCAGTATTTT. This gives the protein CASSPRQGRGFTDTQYF.

The V gene is TRBV27, the J gene TRBJ2-5; D may be TRBD2 (5 bases). CDR3 length equals 17 residues. Germline CDR1 MNHEY, CDR2 SMNVEV (reference sequence). V was cut by 3 bases and J by 3 bases, with 20 bases left in between. CDR3 loop: CASSFFLPERGEETQYF. CDR3 nucleotides: TGTGCCAGCAGTTTTTTTTTGCCCGAACGGGGTGAAGAGACCCAGTACTTC.

The chain carries TRBV11-1 and TRBJ2-2, with 11 positions matching TRBD2. Germline V lookup: CDR1 SGHAT, CDR2 FQDESV (reference sequence). The V gene end was trimmed by 0 bases and the J gene end by 5 bases; junction bases not matched to a gene: 11. CDR3 length: 19 residues. The CDR3 here is CASSLALAGGLWKTGELFF. The CDR3 DNA sequence: TGTGCCAGCAGCTTAGCTCTAGCGGGAGGCCTGTGGAAGACCGGGGAGCTGTTTTTT.

The rearrangement uses TRBV19 and TRBJ1-5; 8 bases align to TRBD1. The CDR3 sequence is 16 residues long. The V gene's germline CDR1 is LNHDA and CDR2 SQIVND (reference sequence). The V segment lost 1 base and the J segment 4 bases; nucleotides outside the gene matches: 6. CDR3 loop: CASSIALDRVNQPQHF. CDR3 coding DNA: TGTGCCAGTAGTATAGCCCTGGACAGGGTAAATCAGCCCCAGCATTTT. The whole variable domain, remainder taken from reference TRBV19 and TRBJ1-5, is DGGITQSPKYLFRKEGQNVTLSCEQNLNHDAMYWYRQDPGQGLRLIYYSQIVNDFQKGDIAEGYSVSREKKESFPLTVTSAQKNPTAFYLCASSIALDRVNQPQHFGDGTRLSIL.

In nucleotides, the CDR3 is TGTGCCAGCAGTTCTCGACAGGGATTCTATGGCTACACCTTC. Translating gives CASSSRQGFYGYTF. This rearrangement joins TRBV27 to TRBJ1-2; 7 nucleotides align to TRBD1. V lost 4 bases and J lost 4; bases outside the gene matches: 6. The CDR3 totals 14 residues. CDR1 is MNHEY, CDR2 SMNVEV, per germline (reference sequence).

This chain connects TRBV14 to TRBJ2-1; 7 positions match TRBD2. V shed 5 bases and J 3 bases; nucleotides not matched to a gene: 19. CDR1 is SGHDN and CDR2 is FVKESK in the germline V gene. CDR3 size: 19 residues. The CDR3 DNA reads TGTGCCAGCAGCACCTACTCCGGCCTAGCGGTAAACCTCTACAATGAGCAGTTCTTC. Translating gives CASSTYSGLAVNLYNEQFF.

The V and J genes are TRBV5-6 and TRBJ2-7, with D perhaps TRBD2 (6 bases). Germline V gives CDR1 SGHDT, CDR2 YYEEEE. V gave up 6 bases and J gave up 3 bases, with 13 bases separating them. CDR3 length: 13 residues. CDR3 in amino acids: CASTPLGGYEQYF. For the CDR3, the DNA is TGTGCCAGCACCCCCTTGGGGGGCTACGAGCAGTACTTC.

The V call is TRBV7-8, the J call TRBJ2-5; D is undetermined. The CDR3 contains 15 residues. V was shortened by 2 bases and J by 0 bases, with 10 bases between the two germline ends. Germline assignment: CDR1 SGHVS and CDR2 FQNEAQ. CDR3 protein: CASSLMFMYQETQYF. CDR3 nucleotides: TGTGCCAGCAGCTTAATGTTTATGTACCAAGAGACCCAGTACTTC. Drawing the rest from reference TRBV7-8 and TRBJ2-5, the complete variable domain is GAGVSQSPRYKVAKRGQDVALRCDPISGHVSLFWYQQALGQGPEFLTYFQNEAQLDKSGLPSDRFFAERPEGSVSTLKIQRTQQEDSAVYLCASSLMFMYQETQYFGPGTRLLVL.

The rearrangement joins TRBV4-3 to TRBJ2-1; D gene uncertain. The CDR3 length is 15 residues. Germline CDR1 reads LGHNA; CDR2 reads YSLEER. The V gene lost 0 bases and the J gene lost 2 bases, with 8 bases spanning the gap. The CDR3: CASSQDHTTYNEQFF. The CDR3 region has the DNA TGCGCCAGCAGCCAAGATCATACTACCTACAATGAGCAGTTCTTC.

The chain recombines TRBV5-1 with TRBJ2-7; D is possibly TRBD1 (6 bases). Looked up from germline, CDR1 is SGHRS and CDR2 is YFSETQ. There are 13 residues in the CDR3. V lost 2 bases to trimming and J lost 2 bases, with 8 bases between them. The CDR3 reads CASSFGQTYEQYF. In nucleotides, the CDR3 is TGCGCCAGCAGCTTCGGACAGACCTACGAGCAGTACTTC.

In regard to this clone: This sample also contains other DNA sequences that code for the same CDR3. This sequence joins TRBV19 and TRBJ1-5; 12 bases match TRBD1. CDR3 size: 16 residues. The junction had 7 bases not matched to a gene; V was cut back by 3 bases and J by 7 bases. Looked up from germline, CDR1 is LNHDA and CDR2 is SQIVND (reference sequence). The CDR3 coding sequence is TGTGCCAGTAGTATCCCGGGACAGGGGGCGCGGCAGCCCCAGCATTTT. Its protein product is CASSIPGQGARQPQHF.

The genes are TRBV11-1 and TRBJ2-7; 9 bases agree with TRBD1. V lost 5 bases, J lost 3 bases, and 5 bases stayed unmatched. CDR3 length: 14 residues. Germline assignment: CDR1 SGHAT and CDR2 FQDESV (reference sequence). DNA of the CDR3: TGTGCCAGCAGCGTCGGACAGGGGTTCTACGAGCAGTACTTC. It encodes CASSVGQGFYEQYF.

In DNA form, the CDR3 reads TGTGCCAGTAGTCTAGGTTCTAGCGCCACGCAGTATTTT. Residues: CASSLGSSATQYF. This chain connects TRBV19 to TRBJ2-3, with D maybe TRBD2 (6 bases). This CDR3 region has 13 residues. CDR1 is LNHDA, CDR2 SQIVND, per germline (reference sequence). Trimming cost V 5 bases and J 9 bases, with 15 bases left between them.

The chain couples TRBV7-6 to TRBJ2-3; 9 nucleotides align to TRBD2. The CDR3 spans 16 residues. Germline CDR1 reads SGHVS; CDR2 reads FNYEAQ. The V gene end was trimmed by 2 bases and the J gene end by 6 bases; junction bases not matched to a gene: 9. The CDR3 reads CASSLLAGGLSDTQYF. CDR3 coding DNA: TGTGCCAGCAGCTTACTGGCGGGAGGGCTGTCTGATACGCAGTATTTT.

With regard to this clone: Germline and junction disagree at one end, which may indicate a read error. Here the CDR3 reads CASSPGLAGGDTQYF. The CDR3 DNA is TGTGCTAGCAGCCCGGGACTAGCGGGAGGAGATACGCAGTATTTT. The J gene is TRBJ2-3, the V gene TRBV7-7; 15 bases are a match to TRBD2. The germline CDR1 and CDR2 sequences are SSHAT and FNYEAQ (reference sequence). This CDR3 contains 15 residues.